The 10 T cell receptor beta chains below all came from one sample that was sequenced in a study of tumor-infiltrating lymphocytes in primary liver carcinoma. Production of TCR beta cDNA used 500 ng total RNA together with a constant-region primer. Nested multiplex PCR, run for three rounds with slightly modified ARM-PCR, yielded TCR beta libraries. TRBV1-TRBV30 forward primers paired with a C-beta reverse primer drove the first two PCR rounds, 10 cycles each. TCRdb reprocessed the multiplex PCR reads with MiXCR, giving one entry per CDR3 protein. Found here are around 70,000 distinct CDR3 sequences, nearly 70% of them singletons; the top ten hold around 30%. Between roughly 20 and 32 mg of unsorted bulk tissue served as the source from which RNA and DNA were co-extracted. The sequenced material came from liver tumor tissue from sampling region 4. Subset described: tumor region T4, right-lateral pole. The receptors shown here come from a man aged 40-55 years with primary liver carcinoma and hepatitis B virus infection.

This clonotype was recorded many times. V usage is TRBV30 and J usage is TRBJ1-5; D may be TRBD1 (6 bases). Trimming took 1 base from V and 7 from J, leaving 17 bases between them. This CDR3 contains 15 residues. Germline CDR1 is GTSNPN and CDR2 is SVGIG (reference sequence). CDR3 in amino acids: CAWSEGYRVRQPQHF. The CDR3 DNA follows: TGTGCCTGGAGTGAGGGGTACAGGGTACGGCAGCCCCAGCATTTT.

Worth noting for this clonotype: One junction end does not reproduce the germline sequence, and a read error may be involved. This rearrangement joins TRBV11-2 to TRBJ2-1, with D possibly TRBD2 on 5 matching bases. The CDR3 length is 12 residues. Germline CDR1 is SGHAT and CDR2 is FQNNGV. Here the CDR3 DNA reads TGTGCTAGCAACTTAGTCGGGGATGAGCAGTTCTTC. Translation: CASNLVGDEQFF.

This clonotype occurred once. The junction departs from germline at one end; a sequencing error may be responsible. The rearrangement links TRBV6-4 to TRBJ2-1; weak D call: TRBD2 (5 bases). The length of the CDR3 is 13 residues. Germline assignment: CDR1 MRHNA and CDR2 SNTAGT. CDR3 in amino acids: CASSDSTNNEQPF. The CDR3 DNA reads TGTGCCAGCAGTGACTCGACTAACAATGAGCAACCCTTC.

Worth noting for this clonotype: Mismatch with germline at one junction end may stem from a read error. V and J are TRBV4-2 and TRBJ2-1, with TRBD2 identical over 11 bases. CDR1 is LGHNA, CDR2 YNFKEQ, per germline. The CDR3 runs to 15 residues. CDR3 sequence (DNA): TGTGCCAGCAGCCATAGCGGGAGGGGGGACAATGAGCAATTCTTC. This translates into CASSHSGRGDNEQFF.

Concerning this clonotype itself: The germline gene is not matched at one end of the junction; a read error may be the cause. The gene calls are TRBV29-1 and TRBJ2-1; 8 bases agree with TRBD2. CDR3 length equals 13 residues. The germline V gene encodes CDR1 SQVTM and CDR2 ANQGSEA. The CDR3 here is CNVEPGLGSKQFF. The CDR3 bases are TGCAACGTTGAACCGGGACTAGGTAGTAAGCAGTTCTTC.

With respect to this clonotype: With a much larger clone just one base away, this may be a read error. The rearrangement joins TRBV4-2 to TRBJ2-7, with 8 bases identical to TRBD2. Losses at the gene ends were 5 bases for V and 0 bases for J; bases not matched to a gene: 18. There are 19 residues in the CDR3. Germline lookup yields CDR1 LGHNA and CDR2 YNFKEQ. The DNA for the CDR3 is TGTGCCAGCAGCTACATGGGGGCCGCCGGCGGGAGGAGCTCCTACGAGCAGTACTTC. This translates into CASSYMGAAGGRSSYEQYF.

In this sample, this clonotype turned up many times. The chain combines TRBV7-8 with TRBJ2-5, with D possibly matching TRBD2 (5 bases). The CDR3 length is 15 residues. Germline V lookup: CDR1 SGHVS, CDR2 FQNEAQ. Trimming cost V 5 bases and J 1 base, with 14 bases left between them. The chain's CDR3 is CASSPIAYLQETQYF. In DNA, the CDR3 is TGTGCCAGCAGCCCCATAGCGTACCTCCAAGAGACCCAGTACTTC.

A note on this clonotype: A much larger clone differs by one base, so this may be a read error. The chain has TRBV20-1 and TRBJ2-3, with a possible D match to TRBD2 (6 bases). From germline, CDR1 is DFQATT and CDR2 SNEGSKA (reference sequence). This CDR3 is 15 amino acids long. The CDR3 DNA reads TGCAATGCTGGCGTTCGGGAGAAGGGCACAGATACGCAGTATTTT. Translating gives CNAGVREKGTDTQYF.

As concerns this clonotype: One end of the junction fails to match germline, which may point to a read error. The chain joins TRBV6-6 to TRBJ1-5; no clear D. The CDR3 extends over 16 amino acids. The germline CDR1 and CDR2 sequences are MNHNY and SVGAGI (reference sequence). The CDR3 sequence: CTSSCRVGYSNQPQHF. In DNA, the CDR3 is TGTACCAGCAGTTGCCGAGTAGGGTATAGCAATCAGCCCCAGCATTTT.

Remarks on this clonotype: Without the conserved terminal phenylalanine or tryptophan, this CDR3 likely stems from a read error. The chain recombines TRBV6-6 with TRBJ2-7, with a weak D call TRBD2 (6 bases). In germline, CDR1 is MNHNY, CDR2 SVGAGI (reference sequence). V was pared by 2 bases and J by 3 bases, with 23 bases between. The CDR3 extends over 18 amino acids. The chain's CDR3 is CASSYLRPMRGLYYEQYL. As DNA, the CDR3 is TGTGCCAGCAGTTACCTCCGCCCCATGCGGGGCTTGTACTACGAGCAGTACCTC.